The clone carrying this T cell receptor beta chain was observed at least ten times. Its antigen is undetermined. Trimming shortened V by 4 bases and J by 2 bases, and 8 bases separated the two germline ends. From germline, CDR1 is SNHLY and CDR2 FYNNEI. CDR3 length equals 14 residues. The data were obtained in a study of spatial heterogeneity in lung cancer. Study summary: A consistent excess of beta-chain over alpha-chain sequences was detected. Findings and caveats of the study: Whereas they appeared in blood less at follow-up, ubiquitous expanded tumor TCRs appeared there more at resection.

Time point denoted: sample taken at primary tumor resection. In each case, whole RNA from tumor, nontumor lung or frozen PBMC was sequenced unsorted. The donor population consisted of 72 patients with untreated, early-stage non-small cell lung cancer. The study tagged each TCR cDNA molecule with a unique molecular identifier. TCRdb re-called the 5' RACE reads with MiXCR, one entry per CDR3 protein. The sample holds 30,000 to 50,000 distinct CDR3 sequences, 5.8% seen once. This receptor was obtained from a male donor with early-stage non-small cell lung cancer. The starting material was PBMCs, obtained at surgery. The chain combines TRBV2 with TRBJ2-2; D call uncertain. CDR3 sequence: CASSGLKNTGELFF. CDR3 DNA sequence: TGTGCCAGCAGTGGGCTTAAAAACACCGGGGAGCTGTTTTTT.